A single sample gave rise to the 24 T cell receptor beta chains below, sequenced in a study of T cells in Graves' hyperthyroidism and ophthalmopathy. RNA transcripts yielded amplified TCR beta CDR3 regions. TCR CDR3 underwent first-round RT-PCR with the HTBI primer set. MiXCR, run by TCRdb on the multiplex PCR reads, gives a single entry per CDR3 protein. The table has about 300,000 distinct CDR3 sequences, roughly 15% seen once. The sample consisted of blood. Receptors were obtained from a woman aged 30 to 39 with Graves' hyperthyroidism that later progressed to Graves' ophthalmopathy.

This clonotype was seen more than once but under ten times. V and J are TRBV20-1 and TRBJ2-1; 13 positions agree with TRBD2. This CDR3 is 16 amino acids long. Per germline, CDR1 DFQATT and CDR2 SNEGSKA (reference sequence). After removal of 3 bases from V and 2 bases from J, the junction contained 4 bases not matched to a gene. CDR3 sequence reads: CSARVLAGGAYNEQFF. The DNA for the CDR3 is TGCAGTGCTAGGGTACTAGCGGGAGGGGCCTACAATGAGCAGTTCTTC.

The sample holds a few counts of this clonotype. CDR3 protein: CASSLTGVEGFTEAFF. The CDR3 region has the DNA TGTGCCAGCAGCTTAACGGGAGTTGAGGGTTTCACTGAAGCTTTCTTT. This chain joins TRBV7-3 and TRBJ1-1, with D uncertain. This CDR3 is built from 16 residues. Trimming stripped 0 bases from V and 4 bases from J, with 15 bases between. CDR1 and CDR2 from the germline V gene are SGHTA and FQGTGA.

The CDR3 region has the DNA TGTGCCAGCAGTGCACTACCCCCTCTGGGCAATGAGCAGTTCTTC. It encodes CASSALPPLGNEQFF. The V and J genes are TRBV6-2 or TRBV6-3 and TRBJ2-1; no firm D call. The CDR3 runs to 15 residues. Trimming took 5 bases from V and 6 from J, leaving 17 bases between them. Per the germline V gene, CDR1 is MNHEY and CDR2 is SVGEGT.

In its sample, this clonotype was seen many times. The CDR3 region is CATSGPGQVIGAFF. The CDR3 DNA sequence: TGTGCCACCAGTGGTCCGGGACAGGTAATTGGAGCTTTCTTT. The chain employs TRBV24-1 and TRBJ1-1; 8 bases are shared with TRBD1. The germline V gene encodes CDR1 KGHDR and CDR2 SFDVKD. J lost 10 bases, V lost 5 bases, and 11 bases had no gene match. The CDR3 consists of 14 residues.

This clonotype was observed at least ten times. This chain joins TRBV27 and TRBJ2-3; 9 bases line up with TRBD1. In germline, CDR1 is MNHEY, CDR2 SMNVEV (reference sequence). V shed 4 bases and J 6 bases; nucleotides not matched to a gene: 5. The CDR3 loop spans 14 amino acids. The CDR3 sequence: CASSSGQGGDTQYF. The CDR3 DNA reads TGTGCCAGCAGTTCGGGACAGGGTGGGGATACGCAGTATTTT.

The table lists this clonotype with many counts. This chain joins TRBV7-9 and TRBJ1-3; no firm D call. This CDR3 is built from 15 residues. Germline CDR1 reads SEHNR; CDR2 reads FQNEAQ (reference sequence). V was pared by 3 bases and J by 0 bases, with 9 bases between. CDR3 residues: CASSFSESSGNTIYF. Written as DNA, the CDR3 is TGTGCCAGCAGCTTTTCGGAGAGCTCTGGAAACACCATATATTTT.

This clonotype was counted ten times or more. The rearrangement uses TRBV5-1 and TRBJ2-4, with D possibly matching TRBD2 (6 bases). Germline V gives CDR1 SGHRS, CDR2 YFSETQ. The V and J ends lost 2 bases and 8 bases respectively, with 8 bases between them. CDR3 size: 12 residues. CDR3 DNA sequence: TGCGCCAGCAGCTTCGGGGGAGACATTCAGTACTTC. This codes for CASSFGGDIQYF.

This clonotype occurred many times. The chain carries TRBV28 and TRBJ1-1; D remains unclear. Germline loops: CDR1 MDHEN, CDR2 SYDVKM. This CDR3 contains 15 residues. The ends were cut back, 7 bases at V and 3 bases at J, with 18 bases in the middle. The CDR3 DNA follows: TGTGCCAGCAATGGGGTTGGACCCCGGGACACTGAAGCTTTCTTT. Translating it yields CASNGVGPRDTEAFF.

The chain carries TRBV24-1 and TRBJ2-2, with D hard to call. V was pared by 3 bases and J by 3 bases, with 7 bases between. CDR1 and CDR2 (germline): KGHDR, SFDVKD. The CDR3 loop spans 14 amino acids. The CDR3 loop is CATSDRTYTGELFF. The CDR3 DNA reads TGTGCCACCAGTGATCGTACTTACACCGGGGAGCTGTTTTTT.

This chain's CDR3 is CASSRGPHNEQFF. In nucleotides, the CDR3 is TGTGCCAGCAGCCGAGGACCGCACAATGAGCAGTTCTTC. The V gene is TRBV3-1, the J gene TRBJ2-1; D gene unclear. CDR1 is LGHDT and CDR2 is YNNKEL in the germline V gene (reference sequence). CDR3 length: 13 residues. The V gene lost 4 bases and the J gene lost 5 bases, with 9 bases spanning the gap.

This clonotype was seen only a few times. V is TRBV19 and J is TRBJ2-3; D possibly corresponds to TRBD2 (5 bases). There are 16 residues in the CDR3. CDR1 is LNHDA and CDR2 is SQIVND in the germline V gene (reference sequence). Trimming removed 6 bases at V and 3 bases at J, with 19 bases between. The CDR3 bases are TGTGCCAGTAGACCCCGAGCGGAAGAAAGGACAGATACGCAGTATTTT. Translation: CASRPRAEERTDTQYF.

This clonotype was counted many times. This chain links TRBV20-1 with TRBJ2-5, with 7 positions matching TRBD2. The CDR3 loop spans 12 amino acids. Germline V CDR1 and CDR2: DFQATT, SNEGSKA (reference sequence). V gave up 5 bases and J gave up 5 bases; unmatched junction bases: 5. The CDR3 region has the DNA TGCAGTGCTGCTTTCGGGGGGGAGACCCAGTACTTC. Translation gives CSAAFGGETQYF.

At least ten counts were recorded for this clonotype. The V gene is TRBV20-1, the J gene TRBJ1-1, with a weak D call TRBD1 (6 bases). Germline-derived CDR1 and CDR2 are DFQATT and SNEGSKA (reference sequence). The CDR3 consists of 15 residues. The CDR3 sequence is CTPGNRDPLNTEAFF. The DNA of the CDR3 is TGCACCCCCGGGAACAGGGACCCTTTGAACACTGAAGCTTTCTTT.

Ten or more counts support this clonotype. J is TRBJ2-3 and V is TRBV7-6; tentative D call: TRBD2 (6 bases). The germline gives CDR1 SGHVS, CDR2 FNYEAQ. This CDR3 comprises 15 residues. V lost 5 bases, J lost 2 bases, and 14 bases lay in between. The CDR3 sequence: CASSGRDSYTDTQYF. The CDR3 nucleotides are TGTGCCAGCAGCGGCCGGGACTCTTACACAGATACGCAGTATTTT.

This clonotype was found many times. The gene calls are TRBV28 and TRBJ1-5, with D maybe TRBD1 (5 bases). Germline CDR1 is MDHEN and CDR2 is SYDVKM. This CDR3 is 14 amino acids long. Deletions cut 6 bases from V and 6 bases from J, with 15 bases between. CDR3 sequence reads: CASSPTVQSQPQHF. CDR3 coding DNA: TGTGCCAGCAGCCCGACAGTCCAGTCTCAGCCCCAGCATTTT.

This clonotype was counted at least ten times. The chain uses TRBV30 and TRBJ1-4; no firm D call. V was pared by 1 base and J by 7 bases, with 19 bases between. CDR3 length: 16 residues. Germline V lookup: CDR1 GTSNPN, CDR2 SVGIG (reference sequence). This CDR3 reads CAWSGHLGREGEKLFF. In nucleotides, the CDR3 is TGTGCCTGGAGTGGACACCTTGGGAGAGAGGGTGAAAAACTGTTTTTT.

Regarding this clonotype: A much more abundant neighbour one base away suggests this may be a read error. J is TRBJ2-7 and V is TRBV6-1; maybe TRBD1 (6 bases). The CDR3 loop spans 14 amino acids. Germline assignment: CDR1 MNHNS and CDR2 SASEGT. Deletions cut 0 bases from V and 1 base from J, with 7 bases between. DNA of the CDR3: TGTGCCAGCAGTGAAGCTCAGGGGTCCTACGAGCAGTACTTC. Amino acids: CASSEAQGSYEQYF.

This clonotype was recorded many times. The chain links TRBV12-3 or TRBV12-4 to TRBJ1-1, with TRBD1 identical over 9 bases. With V trimmed by 4 bases and J by 5 bases, 14 bases remained unmatched. The CDR3 length is 17 residues. CDR3 sequence (DNA): TGTGCCAGCAGTTCCTCCTTCCCGGGACAGGGAGAGACTGAAGCTTTCTTT. Translating gives CASSSSFPGQGETEAFF.

This clonotype was recorded many times. V is TRBV3-1 and J is TRBJ2-5, with TRBD2 matching over 11 bases. Germline assignment: CDR1 LGHDT and CDR2 YNNKEL (reference sequence). Trimming took 1 base from V and 5 from J; bases not matched to a gene: 0. This CDR3 is built from 14 residues. As DNA, the CDR3 is TGTGCCAGCAGCCAAGTAGCGGGAGGGGAGACCCAGTACTTC. Its protein product is CASSQVAGGETQYF.

The chain joins TRBV4-1 to TRBJ2-5; 8 nucleotides line up with TRBD1. Germline loops: CDR1 MGHRA, CDR2 YSYEKL. There are 14 residues in the CDR3. V gave up 4 bases and J gave up 4 bases; unmatched junction bases: 5. The CDR3 nucleotides read TGCGCCAGCAGCCCCCGGACAGGGTTAGAGACCCAGTACTTC. Protein product: CASSPRTGLETQYF.

This clonotype was observed a handful of times. A much larger clonotype is one base distant, so this may be a read error. This chain uses TRBV29-1 with TRBJ2-1; D possibly corresponds to TRBD2 (5 bases). The germline V gene has CDR1 SQVTM and CDR2 ANQGSEA. With 1 base removed from V and 12 bases from J, the gap between germline ends came to 16 bases. This CDR3 contains 13 residues. CDR3 sequence reads: CSVEARGSYGQFF. The CDR3 DNA reads TGCAGCGTTGAAGCTCGAGGGAGCTATGGGCAGTTCTTC.

The chain couples TRBV24-1 to TRBJ1-3; D ambiguous. V was clipped by 9 bases and J by 4 bases, with 6 bases between them. The germline V gene has CDR1 KGHDR and CDR2 SFDVKD. This CDR3 has 11 amino acids. The CDR3 sequence: CATGEGNTIYF. The CDR3 region has the DNA TGTGCCACCGGAGAGGGAAACACCATATATTTT.

This clonotype has at least ten counts. The rearrangement joins TRBV28 to TRBJ2-5; possibly TRBD1 for D (5 bases). The V and J ends lost 3 bases and 2 bases respectively, with 13 bases between them. Germline CDR1 and CDR2: MDHEN and SYDVKM. The CDR3 has 15 amino acids. CDR3 protein: CASSFRVDIQETQYF. CDR3 bases: TGTGCCAGCAGTTTTCGGGTGGACATACAAGAGACCCAGTACTTC.

The table lists this clonotype with a few counts. The chain has TRBV9 and TRBJ2-1; D possibly corresponds to TRBD2 (5 bases). Trimming took off 0 bases at V and 7 bases at J, with 11 bases between the two ends. Germline V gene lookup returns CDR1 SGDLS and CDR2 YYNGEE. The CDR3 runs to 14 residues. The CDR3 region is CASSVDLGENEQFF. CDR3 bases: TGTGCCAGCAGCGTAGATCTGGGAGAAAATGAGCAGTTCTTC.